The rows below give T cell receptor beta chains drawn from one sample of a study of identical twins. Each CDR3 protein is one row after TCRdb ran MiXCR on the 5' RACE reads. The sample yields 1,800,000 or so distinct CDR3 sequences, about 32% seen once. Input material: cord blood. The receptors shown here come from a newborn girl in good health. The CDR3 runs from the conserved cysteine through the conserved F or W.

CDR3aa	v_gene	j_gene
CSARLSRGDNGELFF	TRBV20-1	TRBJ2-2
CSAISERPPVSNQPQHF	TRBV20-1	TRBJ1-5
CSAIRNYGYTF	TRBV20-1	TRBJ1-2
CASSKLAGGLYNEQFF	TRBV3-1	TRBJ2-1
CASSQGVGRPLPHGYTF	TRBV4-2	TRBJ1-2
CAISETGTSGRGYEQYF	TRBV10-3	TRBJ2-7
CASSLLGQALHF	TRBV28	TRBJ1-6
CAIRAGGSNTGELFF	TRBV10-3	TRBJ2-2
CSASTAGGYEQYF	TRBV20-1	TRBJ2-7
CASSWTGTPYEQYF	TRBV6-1	TRBJ2-7
CASREGGAYEQYF	TRBV27	TRBJ2-7
CASSPGHLSSYNSPLHF	TRBV5-1	TRBJ1-6
CAISEWAANYGYTF	TRBV10-3	TRBJ1-2
CSASAAGLHEQYF	TRBV20-1	TRBJ2-7
CASSQGVRDTEAFF	TRBV3-1	TRBJ1-1
CASSIGSGLPVSEQFF	TRBV19	TRBJ2-1
CATSFGATQYF	TRBV24-1	TRBJ2-3
CASSSGRLNYNEQFF	TRBV19	TRBJ2-1
CASSITGLEEKLFF	TRBV28	TRBJ1-4
CSVELAVSYNEQFF	TRBV29-1	TRBJ2-1
CSGKDPNTEAFF	TRBV20-1	TRBJ1-1
CSASLFHSSADTQYF	TRBV20-1	TRBJ2-3
CSAYDSSYNSPLHF	TRBV20-1	TRBJ1-6
CASSGKDHVREQYF	TRBV9	TRBJ2-7
CASRGNRELSYEQYF	TRBV28	TRBJ2-7
CASSEYSETQYF	TRBV25-1	TRBJ2-5
CASTLRDGAHEKLFF	TRBV12-3/TRBV12-4	TRBJ1-4
CANGDRVDNEQYF	TRBV2	TRBJ2-5
CASSQARTATNEKLFF	TRBV14	TRBJ1-4
CSASAGGPKDTQYF	TRBV20-1	TRBJ2-3
CSAAPAGGYTDTQYF	TRBV20-1	TRBJ2-3
CASGLIAGVVEQYF	TRBV12-5	TRBJ2-5
CASRNSGFNEKLFF	TRBV7-9	TRBJ1-4
CASSLVAGGSSYEQYF	TRBV5-1	TRBJ2-7
CSVVGAGAGAYNEQYF	TRBV29-1	NA
CASSFSGRASYEQYF	TRBV5-6	TRBJ2-7
CASSEGPVNTGELFF	TRBV6-1	TRBJ2-2
CSVEGLADSNTGELFF	TRBV29-1	TRBJ2-2
CASSPIPRGQNYGYTF	TRBV2	TRBJ1-2
CASILAPLARSYEQYF	TRBV2	TRBJ2-7
CASSKGLAGGSSYEQYF	TRBV3-1	TRBJ2-7
CASSVGTLAGYNEQYF	TRBV9	NA
CASSLTTRNINEQFF	TRBV28	TRBJ2-1
CSAHEGALANTEAFF	TRBV20-1	TRBJ1-1
CASSLIDSSGANVLTF	TRBV27	TRBJ2-6
CASSPGTGPRTDTQYF	TRBV12-3/TRBV12-4	TRBJ2-3
CASSPTRPNTEAFF	TRBV4-1	TRBJ1-1
CASGRTGYSYEQYF	TRBV27	NA
CAISETGYEQYF	TRBV10-3	TRBJ2-7
CASSAGTTGGNEQFF	TRBV9	TRBJ2-1
CASSFRDRVFEQYF	TRBV27	TRBJ2-7
CSARDGGQRHNEQFF	TRBV20-1	TRBJ2-1
CASSFRGQGNTEAFF	TRBV5-1	TRBJ1-1
CASSLAIGPFNEQFF	TRBV18	TRBJ2-1
CSVRTSGRPNEQFF	TRBV29-1	TRBJ2-1
CASSEGETLNQPQHF	TRBV2	TRBJ1-5
CATSRGRKDEQYF	TRBV24-1	TRBJ2-7
CASSSHGHYEQYF	TRBV27	TRBJ2-7
CASSPFVSGNNEQFF	TRBV3-1	TRBJ2-1
CSVAQGGGYTF	TRBV29-1	TRBJ1-2